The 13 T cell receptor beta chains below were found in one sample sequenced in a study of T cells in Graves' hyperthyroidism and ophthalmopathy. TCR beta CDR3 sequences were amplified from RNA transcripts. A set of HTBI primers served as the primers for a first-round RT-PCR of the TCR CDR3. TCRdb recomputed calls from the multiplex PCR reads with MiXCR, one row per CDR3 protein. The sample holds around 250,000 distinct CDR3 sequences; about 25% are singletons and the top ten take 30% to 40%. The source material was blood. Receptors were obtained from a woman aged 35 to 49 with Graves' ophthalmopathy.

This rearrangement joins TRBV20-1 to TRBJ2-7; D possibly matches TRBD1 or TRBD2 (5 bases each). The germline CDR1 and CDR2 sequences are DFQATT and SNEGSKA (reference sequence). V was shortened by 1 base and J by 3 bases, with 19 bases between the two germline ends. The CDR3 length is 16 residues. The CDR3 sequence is CSARAVHGALGYEQYF. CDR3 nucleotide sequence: TGCAGTGCTAGAGCCGTCCACGGGGCCTTGGGCTACGAGCAGTACTTC.

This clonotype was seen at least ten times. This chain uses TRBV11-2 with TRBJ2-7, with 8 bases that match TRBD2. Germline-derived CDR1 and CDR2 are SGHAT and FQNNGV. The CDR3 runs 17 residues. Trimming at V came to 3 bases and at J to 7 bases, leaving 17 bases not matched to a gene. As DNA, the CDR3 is TGTGCCAGCAGCTTGGGGTACTATAGCGGGGCCCCCTGGGAGCAGTACTTC. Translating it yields CASSLGYYSGAPWEQYF.

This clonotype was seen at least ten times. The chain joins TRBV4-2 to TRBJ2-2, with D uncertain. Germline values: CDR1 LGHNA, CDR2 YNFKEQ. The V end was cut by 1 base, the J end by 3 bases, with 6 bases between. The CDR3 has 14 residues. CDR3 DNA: TGTGCCAGCAGCCAAGCCCAGGACACCGGGGAGCTGTTTTTT. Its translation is CASSQAQDTGELFF.

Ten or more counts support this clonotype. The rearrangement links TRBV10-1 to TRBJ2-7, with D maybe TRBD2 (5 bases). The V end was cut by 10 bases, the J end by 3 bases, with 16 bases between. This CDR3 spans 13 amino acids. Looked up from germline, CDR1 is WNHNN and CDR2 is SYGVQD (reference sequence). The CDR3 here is CANPGFDYYEQYF. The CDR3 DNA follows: TGCGCCAACCCGGGATTCGACTACTACGAGCAGTACTTC.

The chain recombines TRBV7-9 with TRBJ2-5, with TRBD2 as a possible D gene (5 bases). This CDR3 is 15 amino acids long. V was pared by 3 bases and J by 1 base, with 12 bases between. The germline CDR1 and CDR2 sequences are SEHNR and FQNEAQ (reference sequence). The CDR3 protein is CASSFNSESQETQYF. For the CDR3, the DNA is TGTGCCAGCAGCTTTAATAGCGAGAGCCAAGAGACCCAGTACTTC.

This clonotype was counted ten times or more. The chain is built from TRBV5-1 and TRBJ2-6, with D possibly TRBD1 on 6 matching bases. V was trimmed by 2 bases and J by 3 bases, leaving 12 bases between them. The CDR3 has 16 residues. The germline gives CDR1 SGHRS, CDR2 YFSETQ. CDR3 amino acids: CASSFQGPDGANVLTF. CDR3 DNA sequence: TGCGCCAGCAGCTTCCAGGGGCCAGATGGGGCCAACGTCCTGACTTTC. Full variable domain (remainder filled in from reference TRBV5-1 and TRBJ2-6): KAGVTQTPRYLIKTRGQQVTLSCSPISGHRSVSWYQQTPGQGLQFLFEYFSETQRNKGNFPGRFSGRQFSNSRSEMNVSTLELGDSALYLCASSFQGPDGANVLTFGAGSRLTVL.

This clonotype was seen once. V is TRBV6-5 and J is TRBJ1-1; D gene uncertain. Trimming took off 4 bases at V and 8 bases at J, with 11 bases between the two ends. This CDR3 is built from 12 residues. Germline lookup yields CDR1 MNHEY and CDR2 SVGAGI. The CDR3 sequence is CASSFGSGEAFF. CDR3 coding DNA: TGTGCCAGCAGTTTTGGGTCGGGGGAAGCTTTCTTT.

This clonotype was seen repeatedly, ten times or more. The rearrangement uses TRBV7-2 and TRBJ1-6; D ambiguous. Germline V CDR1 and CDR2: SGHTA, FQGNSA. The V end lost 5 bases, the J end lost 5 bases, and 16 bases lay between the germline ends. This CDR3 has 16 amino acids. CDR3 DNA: TGTGCCAGCAGCCCCGCCTCCCGAGGGAATAATTCACCCCTCCACTTT. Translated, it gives CASSPASRGNNSPLHF.

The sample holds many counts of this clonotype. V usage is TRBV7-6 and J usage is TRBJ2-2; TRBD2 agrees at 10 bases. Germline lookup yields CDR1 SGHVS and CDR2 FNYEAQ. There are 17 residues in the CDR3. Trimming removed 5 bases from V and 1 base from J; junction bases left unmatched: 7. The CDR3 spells CASSRGLAERNTGELFF. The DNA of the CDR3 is TGTGCCAGCAGCCGTGGACTAGCGGAGAGGAACACCGGGGAGCTGTTTTTT.

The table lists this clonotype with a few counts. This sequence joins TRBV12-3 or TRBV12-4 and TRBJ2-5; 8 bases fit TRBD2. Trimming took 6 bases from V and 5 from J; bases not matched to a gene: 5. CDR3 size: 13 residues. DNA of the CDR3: TGTGCCAGCAGGCGCGGGGGGTGGGAGACCCAGTACTTC. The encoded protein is CASRRGGWETQYF.

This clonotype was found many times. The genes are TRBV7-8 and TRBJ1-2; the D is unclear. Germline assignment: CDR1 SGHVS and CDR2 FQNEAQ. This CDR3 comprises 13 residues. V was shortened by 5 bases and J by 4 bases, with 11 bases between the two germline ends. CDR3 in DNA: TGTGCCAGCAGCCCTCTCCCTCTCTATGGCTACACCTTC. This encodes CASSPLPLYGYTF.

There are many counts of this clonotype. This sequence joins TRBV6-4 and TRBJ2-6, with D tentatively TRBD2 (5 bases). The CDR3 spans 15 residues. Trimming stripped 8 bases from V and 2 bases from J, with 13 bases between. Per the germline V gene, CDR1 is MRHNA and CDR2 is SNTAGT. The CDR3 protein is CASPRRRAGANVLTF. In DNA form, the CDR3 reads TGTGCCAGCCCTCGGCGGCGGGCTGGGGCCAACGTCCTGACTTTC.

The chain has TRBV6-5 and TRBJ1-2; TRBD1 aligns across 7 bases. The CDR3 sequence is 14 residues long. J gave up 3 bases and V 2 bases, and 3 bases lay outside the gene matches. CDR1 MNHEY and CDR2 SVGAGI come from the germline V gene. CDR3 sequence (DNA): TGTGCCAGCAGTTACCCAGGGGGAGACTATGGCTACACCTTC. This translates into CASSYPGGDYGYTF.